These T cell receptor beta chains were read from a single sample in a study of neoadjuvant nivolumab and ipilimumab in lung cancer. Sequenced by immunoSEQ multiplex PCR; TCRdb stores in-frame clones only, minus some. The top ten clones hold around 5% of a sample with tens of thousands of clones, 90% of them seen once. The sample consisted of peripheral blood, taken after neoadjuvant nivolumab, alone or with ipilimumab, at or shortly before surgery. Receptors were obtained from an adult with non-small cell lung cancer. The CDR3 runs from the conserved cysteine through the conserved F or W. D genes are given only for firm matches. Size tells how often a clone was seen (once, few, many) or the class of an expanded clone, and some rows leave it out.

J	size	V	D	DNA	CDR3
TRBJ1-2	.	TRBV18	TRBD1	TGTGCCAGCTCACCTTCGACAGGGTCGAGTGGCTACACCTTC	CASSPSTGSSGYTF
TRBJ1-2	.	TRBV28	.	TGTGCCAGCAGTTTTCCCGGGGGTAACTATGGCTACACCTTC	CASSFPGGNYGYTF
TRBJ2-1	.	TRBV20-1	.	TGCAGTGCGCGAACGGGGGAGCAGTTCTTC	CSARTGEQFF
TRBJ1-5	.	TRBV19	.	TGTGCCAGTAGTATAGATGGCAGGGGAGGAAATCAGCCCCAGCATTTT	CASSIDGRGGNQPQHF
TRBJ2-5	.	TRBV18	.	TGTGCCAGCTCACTTGAGGACAGCCGGGGTACCCAGTACTTC	CASSLEDSRGTQYF
TRBJ2-7	.	TRBV2	.	TGTGCCAGCAGGAGGATAGGGTTGCCTTACTTC	CASRRIGLPYF
TRBJ1-5	.	TRBV18	TRBD1	TGTGCCAGCTCATCGGATGGACAGGGCAATCAGCCCCAGCATTTT	CASSSDGQGNQPQHF
TRBJ2-5	.	TRBV11-3	.	TGTGCCAGCAGCCCCTCGTGGAGAGAGACCCAGTACTTC	CASSPSWRETQYF
TRBJ1-2	.	TRBV11-2	.	TGTGCCAGCAGCTTAGGCGTATCTTCTGGCTACACCTTC	CASSLGVSSGYTF
TRBJ2-1	.	TRBV5-1	.	TGCGCCAGCAGCTTGGCGCAGGGAAATGAGCAGTTCTTC	CASSLAQGNEQFF
TRBJ1-4	.	TRBV10-2	TRBD1	TGCGCCAGCAGTGAGTCAGGACAGGGGGCTAATGAAAAACTGTTTTTT	CASSESGQGANEKLFF
TRBJ2-7	.	TRBV6-1	TRBD1	TGTGCCAGCAGTGAGGGGACAGGGGGCAAGCAGTACTTC	CASSEGTGGKQYF
TRBJ1-2	.	TRBV5-6	.	TGTGCCAGCAGCTTTCCGGTTAACTATGGCTACACCTTC	CASSFPVNYGYTF
TRBJ2-3	.	TRBV5-1	.	TGCGCCAGCAGCTCCGTCGAGGGGACAGATACGCAGTATTTT	CASSSVEGTDTQYF
TRBJ1-6	.	TRBV2	.	TGTGCCAGCAGGGGGGTTGGAAATTCACCCCTCCACTTT	CASRGVGNSPLHF
TRBJ2-3	.	TRBV9	TRBD2	TGTGCCAGCAGCGTGGGACTAGCGGGGATTAGCACAGATACGCAGTATTTT	CASSVGLAGISTDTQYF
TRBJ2-3	.	TRBV15	TRBD2	TGTGCCACCAGCCGAGGACTAGCGGTAACAGATACGCAGTATTTT	CATSRGLAVTDTQYF
TRBJ2-3	.	TRBV12-5	.	TGTGCTAGTGGTTATAGCGGCCACAGCACAGATACGCAGTATTTT	CASGYSGHSTDTQYF
TRBJ1-5	.	TRBV2	TRBD1	TGTGCCAGCAGTGGGACAGGGGATAGCAATCAGCCCCAGCATTTT	CASSGTGDSNQPQHF
TRBJ2-7	once	TRBV5-1	TRBD1	TGCGCCAGCAGCTTGGCCGGGACAGGGACTTACGAGCAGTACTTC	CASSLAGTGTYEQYF
TRBJ1-4	.	TRBV5-6	.	TGTGCCAGCAGCCCGTGGGCAACTAATGAAAAACTGTTTTTT	CASSPWATNEKLFF
TRBJ2-5	.	TRBV18	.	TGTGCCAGCTCACTTCAGCAGGGGATCGGCCAAGAGACCCAGTACTTC	CASSLQQGIGQETQYF
TRBJ1-4	.	TRBV9	.	TGTGCCAGCAGCGTAGGGGAGGGGACGGATGAAAAACTGTTTTTT	CASSVGEGTDEKLFF
TRBJ1-1	.	TRBV13	.	TGTGCCAGCAGCTACAACCAGCGGTGGGCTGAAGCTTTCTTT	CASSYNQRWAEAFF
TRBJ2-1	.	TRBV13	TRBD1	TGTGCCAGCAGATATTCGGGGACAGGCGCTTACAATGAGCAGTTCTTC	CASRYSGTGAYNEQFF